This entry describes one TCR beta chain. Profiling relied on immunoSEQ multiplex PCR, and the TCRdb table lists in-frame clones only, not all of them. The table includes 50,000 to 60,000 clones, 75% to 95% detected once. The source of the sample is a study of technical replicates of blood from a few donors. The CDR3 contains 15 residues. Germline CDR1 reads MNHNY; CDR2 reads SVGAGI (reference sequence). J gave up 5 bases and V 4 bases, and 2 bases lay outside the gene matches. This chain uses TRBV6-6 with TRBJ2-3, with 14 bases lining up with TRBD2. This sequence originates from a human donor in good health. Some clones in this sample may be carry-over from other donors' samples. The sample consisted of PBMCs. As DNA, the CDR3 is TGTGCCAGCAGTTGGACTAGCGGGGGGCTAGATACGCAGTATTTT. Its protein is CASSWTSGGLDTQYF.